This entry lists 5 T cell receptor beta chains sequenced from one sample in a study of primary melanoma T cells and metastatic recurrence. Produced via immunoSEQ multiplex PCR; TCRdb's table is partial and in-frame only. The data show roughly 160 clones, around 77% seen once. The source material was melanoma tumor tissue. The receptors were sampled from a human donor with melanoma.

The gene calls are TRBV18 and TRBJ1-5; D might be TRBD1 (6 bases). The CDR3 is 13 amino acids. Germline CDR1 is KGHSH and CDR2 is LQKENI. V shed 6 bases and J shed 3 bases, with 9 bases lying between them. The DNA for the CDR3 is TGTGCCAGCTCCCGACAGGACAATCAGCCCCAGCATTTT. Its translation is CASSRQDNQPQHF.

The chain uses TRBV19 and TRBJ2-7; D possibly corresponds to TRBD2 (6 bases). This CDR3 has 15 residues. The germline CDR1 and CDR2 sequences are LNHDA and SQIVND (reference sequence). Trimming left V 10 bases short and J 2 bases short, with 21 bases between. The CDR3: CATRRGVGPTYEQYF. CDR3 nucleotides: TGTGCCACCCGGCGGGGCGTTGGGCCTACCTACGAGCAGTACTTC.

In the case of this clone: The junction differs from germline at one of its ends, possibly a read error. V is TRBV18 and J is TRBJ2-2; a weak D match, TRBD1 (6 bases). The CDR3 extends over 16 amino acids. CDR1 and CDR2 from the germline V gene are KGHSH and LQKENI. The CDR3 loop reads CTSSPGQLVITGELFF. CDR3 DNA sequence: TGTACCAGCTCACCTGGACAGCTAGTGATTACCGGGGAGCTGTTTTTT.

V and J are TRBV1 and TRBJ2-1; TRBD2 was called by the table and not checked on the DNA. TRBV1 is given as a pseudogene. This CDR3 has 17 residues. The CDR3 reads CASSRRDSGAIRNEQFF. CDR3 DNA sequence: TGCGCCAGCAGCCGACGGGACTCCGGAGCAATACGAAATGAGCAGTTCTTC.

The chain combines TRBV2 with TRBJ2-3; 10 bases are a match to TRBD2. CDR1 is SNHLY and CDR2 is FYNNEI in the germline V gene. This CDR3 comprises 16 residues. Trimming removed 5 bases from V and 1 base from J; junction bases left unmatched: 6. The CDR3 region is CASSSAGGEGTDTQYF. The CDR3 coding sequence is TGTGCCAGCAGTTCAGCGGGAGGGGAGGGCACAGATACGCAGTATTTT.